This T cell receptor (beta chain) comes out of a study of shared T cell receptors in the human thymus. Produced via immunoSEQ multiplex PCR; TCRdb's table is partial and in-frame only. The sample records hundreds of thousands of clones, 85% to 90% being singletons. The V gene's germline CDR1 is MNHEY and CDR2 SMNVEV (reference sequence). CDR3 length: 13 amino acids. The V and J ends lost 8 bases and 5 bases, in that order; junction bases with no gene match: 7. These data are also associated with another study on human thymus T cells. Per that paper: Resections obtained during corrective heart surgery supplied the thymus tissue. Related research has reported that thymic repertoires overlap highly among unrelated individuals.

V and J are TRBV27 and TRBJ2-7; 9 bases agree with TRBD1. This sequence was found in a boy younger than two with a congenital heart defect. The material sequenced was thymocytes. CDR3 in amino acids: CASGRDRVHEQYF. CDR3 in DNA: TGTGCCAGCGGCCGGGACAGGGTTCACGAGCAGTACTTC.